Below, one TCR beta chain is given with its context. As yet, its antigen is unknown. TCRdb reprocessed the 5' RACE reads via MiXCR and lists one record per CDR3 protein. Of more than 1.5 million distinct CDR3 sequences in the sample, 32% were seen once. The CDR3 sequence is 18 residues long. CDR1 is MNHEY, CDR2 SMNVEV, per germline (reference sequence). This entry belongs to a study of identical twins. Overall study results and limits: Fewer insertions marked abundant cord blood beta clonotypes; young adult naive trended weakly, memory not at all.

The V gene is TRBV27, the J gene TRBJ2-1; 8 bases map to TRBD2. The closer fit of TRBJ2-7 to the DNA end suggests the J call may be wrong. This sequence was found in a newborn girl in good health. Specimen: cord blood. The CDR3 sequence is CASTTKRTSQSSYNEQYF. DNA for the CDR3: TGTGCCAGCACCACGAAAAGGACTAGCCAGAGCTCCTACAATGAGCAGTACTTC.